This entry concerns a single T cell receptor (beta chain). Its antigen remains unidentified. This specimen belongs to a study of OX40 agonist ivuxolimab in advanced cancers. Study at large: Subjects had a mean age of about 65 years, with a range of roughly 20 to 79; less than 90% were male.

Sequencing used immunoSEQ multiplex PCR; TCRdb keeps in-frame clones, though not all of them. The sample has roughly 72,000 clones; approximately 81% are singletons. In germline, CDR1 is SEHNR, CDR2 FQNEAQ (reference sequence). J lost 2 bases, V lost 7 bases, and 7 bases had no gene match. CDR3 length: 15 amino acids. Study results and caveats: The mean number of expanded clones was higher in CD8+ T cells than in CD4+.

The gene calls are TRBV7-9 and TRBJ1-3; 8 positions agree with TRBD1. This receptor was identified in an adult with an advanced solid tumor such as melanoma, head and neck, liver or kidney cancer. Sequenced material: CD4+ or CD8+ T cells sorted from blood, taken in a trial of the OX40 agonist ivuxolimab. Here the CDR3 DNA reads TGTGCCAGCACCGAGGGACAGGCGGCTGGAAACACCATATATTTT. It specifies CASTEGQAAGNTIYF.